Presented here are 32 T cell receptor gamma chains from one specimen sequenced in a study of Vδ1+ human thymocytes. RNA was extracted from the cells and then reverse transcribed. Pooled V-gene forward primers with one constant-region reverse primer generated the CDR3 amplicons by multiplex PCR. TCRdb ran CATT on the multiplex PCR reads. The top ten hold around 1.9% of the sample, which has 36,000 or so gamma-chain clones, around 20% seen once. Whole-study findings and limits: Thymic TRG and TRD repertoires appeared highly polyclonal, with Gaussian CDR3 length distributions.

No cognate antigen is known for these TCRs. The sequenced material came from Vdelta1+ gamma-delta thymocytes from the thymus. Stated subset: FACS-sorted CD3+ TCRalphabeta- TCRVdelta1+ TCRVdelta2- thymocytes. The receptors were gathered from a girl in the first two years of life who had congenital heart surgery.

This clone was detected only a few times. This specimen includes other DNA sequences encoding the same CDR3. This rearrangement joins TRGV9 to TRGJ1 or TRGJ2. There are 14 residues in the CDR3. Germline V gene data show CDR1 as GITISATS and CDR2 as ISYDGTV (reference sequence). V dropped 2 bases and J dropped 1; count of bases not matched to a gene: 5. CDR3 loop: CALWEGLNYYKKLF. The CDR3 nucleotides are TGTGCCTTGTGGGAGGGCTTAAATTATTATAAGAAACTCTTT.

The chain employs TRGV2 and TRGJP1. V shed 0 bases, J shed 3 bases, and the junction held 4 bases outside the gene matches. Germline assignment: CDR1 EGSNGY and CDR2 YDSYNSKV. The CDR3 contains 15 residues. The CDR3 DNA follows: TGTGCCACCTGGGACGGGCCGCCCACTGGTTGGTTCAAGATATTT. Protein: CATWDGPPTGWFKIF.

The J gene is TRGJP2, the V gene TRGV3. The trim removed 0 bases at V and 0 bases at J, leaving 13 bases unmatched. CDR3 length: 19 amino acids. The germline V gene has CDR1 VTNTFY and CDR2 YDVSTARD (reference sequence). This chain's CDR3 is CATWDRPTPRYSSDWIKTF. The CDR3 bases are TGTGCCACCTGGGACAGGCCGACCCCGAGATATAGTAGTGATTGGATCAAGACGTTT.

V and J are TRGV3 and TRGJ1 or TRGJ2. J gave up 11 bases and V 3 bases, and 10 bases lay outside the gene matches. The germline V gene has CDR1 VTNTFY and CDR2 YDVSTARD (reference sequence). This CDR3 spans 12 amino acids. The CDR3, as DNA: TGTGCCACCTGGGACGGTCTCATGGAGAAACTCTTT. Translated, it gives CATWDGLMEKLF.

As concerns this clone: In the same sample, other DNA sequences code for this CDR3. The chain couples TRGV2 to TRGJ1 or TRGJ2. V shed 0 bases and J 2 bases; nucleotides not matched to a gene: 4. CDR1 is EGSNGY and CDR2 is YDSYNSKV in the germline V gene. CDR3 size: 14 residues. DNA of the CDR3: TGTGCCACCTGGGACGGGCGCTATTATTATAAGAAACTCTTT. This sequence encodes CATWDGRYYYKKLF.

This clone was found a few times. The chain has TRGV5 and TRGJ1 or TRGJ2. The trim removed 2 bases at V and 6 bases at J, leaving 4 bases unmatched. The CDR3 is 12 amino acids. Germline CDR1 VINAFY, CDR2 YDVSNSKD. The DNA of the CDR3 is TGTGCCACCTGGGACATGGGTTATAAGAAACTCTTT. Protein sequence: CATWDMGYKKLF.

This clone was observed a handful of times. This chain uses TRGV2 with TRGJ1 or TRGJ2. V dropped 0 bases and J dropped 3; count of bases not matched to a gene: 11. CDR1 is EGSNGY and CDR2 is YDSYNSKV in the germline V gene. The CDR3 extends over 16 amino acids. CDR3 loop: CATWDGLRGTYYKKLF. The CDR3 coding sequence is TGTGCCACCTGGGACGGGCTTCGGGGGACTTATTATAAGAAACTCTTT.

The table lists this clone with a few counts. A much larger clone sits a single nucleotide away, making a read error possible. This chain connects TRGV9 to TRGJ1 or TRGJ2. Per the germline V gene, CDR1 is GITISATS and CDR2 is ISYDGTV (reference sequence). V shed 7 bases, J shed 0 bases, and the junction held 3 bases outside the gene matches. The CDR3 has 12 residues. Here the CDR3 DNA reads TGTGCCTTGTGCGAGAATTATTATAAGAAACTCTTT. Encoded protein: CALCENYYKKLF.

There are a few counts of this clone. The chain carries TRGV5 and TRGJ1 or TRGJ2. In germline, CDR1 is VINAFY, CDR2 YDVSNSKD. Unmatched junction bases numbered 6, after V lost 4 bases and J lost 3 bases. The CDR3 is 13 amino acids. CDR3 sequence (DNA): TGTGCCACCTGGGATTCTACTTATTATAAGAAACTCTTT. Its translation is CATWDSTYYKKLF.

This clone is classed as medium-sized. This chain links TRGV4 with TRGJ1 or TRGJ2. The CDR3 is 11 amino acids. The junction had 3 bases not matched to a gene; V was cut back by 3 bases and J by 7 bases. The V gene's germline CDR1 is EGSTGY and CDR2 YDSYTSSV. The chain's CDR3 is CATWDKYKKLF. CDR3 in DNA: TGTGCCACCTGGGATAAGTATAAGAAACTCTTT.

Within the sample, this clone is medium-sized (0.01 to 0.1%). Different DNA sequences within this sample yield the same CDR3. The chain carries TRGV2 and TRGJ1 or TRGJ2. V gave up 1 base and J gave up 6 bases; unmatched junction bases: 6. Germline values: CDR1 EGSNGY, CDR2 YDSYNSKV. The CDR3 loop spans 13 amino acids. Here the CDR3 DNA reads TGTGCCACCTGGGACGGCCGGGGTTATAAGAAACTCTTT. Amino acids: CATWDGRGYKKLF.

This clone was detected only a few times. This sequence joins TRGV4 and TRGJ1 or TRGJ2. Germline assignment: CDR1 EGSTGY and CDR2 YDSYTSSV. Trimming cost V 3 bases and J 0 bases; bases outside gene matches: 5. The CDR3 is 14 amino acids. CDR3 sequence (DNA): TGTGCCACCTGGGATACGAAGAATTATTATAAGAAACTCTTT. It specifies CATWDTKNYYKKLF.

In regard to this clone: This same CDR3 is encoded by further DNA sequences in the sample. V and J are TRGV2 and TRGJ1 or TRGJ2. In germline, CDR1 is EGSNGY, CDR2 YDSYNSKV. With V trimmed by 0 bases and J by 3 bases, 5 bases remained unmatched. The CDR3 extends over 14 amino acids. The CDR3 region has the DNA TGTGCCACCTGGGACGGGCTCGTTTATTATAAGAAACTCTTT. Protein product: CATWDGLVYYKKLF.

A note on this clone: The same CDR3 is also encoded by other DNA sequences in this sample. J is TRGJ1 or TRGJ2 and V is TRGV3. Germline V lookup: CDR1 VTNTFY, CDR2 YDVSTARD (reference sequence). The V segment lost 0 bases and the J segment 3 bases; nucleotides outside the gene matches: 8. The CDR3 sequence is 15 residues long. DNA of the CDR3: TGTGCCACCTGGGACAGGCTGAGGAGTTATTATAAGAAACTCTTT. Translated, it gives CATWDRLRSYYKKLF.

Notes on this clone: Within the sample, other DNA sequences also encode this same CDR3. The chain employs TRGV2 and TRGJ1 or TRGJ2. The trim removed 0 bases at V and 7 bases at J, leaving 6 bases unmatched. There are 13 residues in the CDR3. The V gene's germline CDR1 is EGSNGY and CDR2 YDSYNSKV. As DNA, the CDR3 is TGTGCCACCTGGGACGGGCCTCCCTATAAGAAACTCTTT. It codes for CATWDGPPYKKLF.

This clone has only a few counts. The rearrangement joins TRGV4 to TRGJ1 or TRGJ2. Losses at the gene ends were 0 bases for V and 10 bases for J; bases not matched to a gene: 6. This CDR3 spans 12 amino acids. CDR1 is EGSTGY and CDR2 is YDSYTSSV in the germline V gene. CDR3 DNA sequence: TGTGCCACCTGGGATGGGCAGGGAAAGAAACTCTTT. It specifies CATWDGQGKKLF.

This chain connects TRGV4 to TRGJ1 or TRGJ2. The trim removed 2 bases at V and 11 bases at J, leaving 6 bases unmatched. Germline CDR1 is EGSTGY and CDR2 is YDSYTSSV. CDR3 length: 11 residues. Here the CDR3 reads CATWDAPEKLF. The CDR3 coding sequence is TGTGCCACCTGGGATGCCCCCGAGAAACTCTTT.

This clone was seen more than once but under ten times. The chain is built from TRGV8 and TRGJ1 or TRGJ2. V shed 4 bases, J shed 0 bases, and the junction held 6 bases outside the gene matches. CDR3 length: 14 residues. The germline CDR1 and CDR2 sequences are VENAVY and YDSYNSRV. The CDR3 reads CATWDNSNYYKKLF. CDR3 in DNA: TGTGCCACCTGGGACAATTCGAATTATTATAAGAAACTCTTT.

The rearrangement links TRGV9 to TRGJ1 or TRGJ2. Losses at the gene ends were 0 bases for V and 7 bases for J; bases not matched to a gene: 9. This CDR3 comprises 14 residues. Germline assignment: CDR1 GITISATS and CDR2 ISYDGTV (reference sequence). The DNA for the CDR3 is TGTGCCTTGTGGGAGGTGCAATTAGGCTATAAGAAACTCTTT. Amino acids: CALWEVQLGYKKLF.

This clone has just a few counts. The chain carries TRGV3 and TRGJ1 or TRGJ2. CDR1 and CDR2 from the germline V gene are VTNTFY and YDVSTARD (reference sequence). The length of the CDR3 is 16 residues. V dropped 0 bases and J dropped 3; count of bases not matched to a gene: 11. The CDR3 sequence is CATWDRRGAGYYKKLF. In nucleotides, the CDR3 is TGTGCCACCTGGGACAGGCGTGGGGCAGGTTATTATAAGAAACTCTTT.

This chain joins TRGV3 and TRGJP2. This CDR3 comprises 16 residues. Germline V gene data show CDR1 as VTNTFY and CDR2 as YDVSTARD (reference sequence). V lost 0 bases and J lost 0; bases outside the gene matches: 4. The CDR3 loop reads CATWDRSYSSDWIKTF. The CDR3 DNA reads TGTGCCACCTGGGACAGGAGCTATAGTAGTGATTGGATCAAGACGTTT.

This clone was detected a few times. The chain couples TRGV8 to TRGJP2. The CDR3 runs 15 residues. CDR1 VENAVY and CDR2 YDSYNSRV come from the germline V gene. Trimming took 4 bases from V and 0 from J; bases not matched to a gene: 5. The chain's CDR3 is CATWEPDSSDWIKTF. The CDR3, as DNA: TGTGCCACCTGGGAGCCCGATAGTAGTGATTGGATCAAGACGTTT.

In the case of this clone: Germline and junction disagree at one end, which may indicate a read error. The chain is built from TRGV3 and TRGJ1 or TRGJ2. CDR3 length: 14 residues. Germline V gene sequence: CDR1 VTNTFY, CDR2 YDVSTARD (reference sequence). The CDR3 DNA sequence: TGTGCCACCTGGGACAGGCAGCGTTATTATAAGAATCTCTTT. Protein sequence: CATWDRQRYYKNLF.

This clone showed up just a few times. The chain is built from TRGV9 and TRGJ1 or TRGJ2. V dropped 0 bases and J dropped 3; count of bases not matched to a gene: 5. CDR3 size: 14 residues. CDR1 and CDR2 from the germline V gene are GITISATS and ISYDGTV (reference sequence). CDR3 in amino acids: CALWEVPLYYKKLF. The CDR3, as DNA: TGTGCCTTGTGGGAGGTGCCCCTTTATTATAAGAAACTCTTT.

By frequency in the sample, this clone is medium-sized. Different DNA sequences within this sample yield the same CDR3. The V and J genes are TRGV9 and TRGJP. With V trimmed by 1 base and J by 4 bases, 1 base remained unmatched. The CDR3 runs 16 residues. CDR1 and CDR2 from the germline V gene are GITISATS and ISYDGTV (reference sequence). Here the CDR3 DNA reads TGTGCCTTGTGGGAGGTTCAAGAGTTGGGCAAAAAAATCAAGGTATTT. Amino acid sequence: CALWEVQELGKKIKVF.

J is TRGJP2 and V is TRGV9. With V trimmed by 0 bases and J by 2 bases, 9 bases remained unmatched. Per the germline V gene, CDR1 is GITISATS and CDR2 is ISYDGTV (reference sequence). This CDR3 spans 17 amino acids. CDR3 DNA: TGTGCCTTGTGGGAGGTGCAGAGGGGCAGTAGTGATTGGATCAAGACGTTT. Amino acid sequence: CALWEVQRGSSDWIKTF.

This clone was observed a handful of times. The gene calls are TRGV8 and TRGJ1 or TRGJ2. V shed 2 bases and J 7 bases; nucleotides not matched to a gene: 11. In germline, CDR1 is VENAVY, CDR2 YDSYNSRV. The CDR3 length is 14 residues. The CDR3 DNA reads as TGTGCCACCTGGGATAAAGATCTGAAGTATAAGAAACTCTTT. Encoded protein: CATWDKDLKYKKLF.

V is TRGV2 and J is TRGJ1 or TRGJ2. Trimming removed 0 bases from V and 11 bases from J; junction bases left unmatched: 13. There are 14 residues in the CDR3. CDR1 and CDR2 (germline): EGSNGY, YDSYNSKV. In nucleotides, the CDR3 is TGTGCCACCTGGGACGGGCCCACGTTTGGTGAGAAACTCTTT. Translated, it gives CATWDGPTFGEKLF.

This clone was detected only a few times. This chain links TRGV5 with TRGJP2. J was trimmed by 4 bases and V by 0 bases; bases with no gene match: 2. The CDR3 contains 14 residues. The V gene's germline CDR1 is VINAFY and CDR2 YDVSNSKD. The CDR3 loop is CATWDRNSDWIKTF. The CDR3 nucleotides are TGTGCCACCTGGGACAGGAATAGTGATTGGATCAAGACGTTT.

This clone was observed many times. The chain joins TRGV2 to TRGJ1 or TRGJ2. Unmatched junction bases numbered 5, after V lost 0 bases and J lost 12 bases. The CDR3 covers 11 residues. Germline values: CDR1 EGSNGY, CDR2 YDSYNSKV. CDR3 in amino acids: CATWDGPTKLF. DNA of the CDR3: TGTGCCACCTGGGACGGGCCGACGAAACTCTTT.

The rearrangement links TRGV2 to TRGJ1 or TRGJ2. Unmatched junction bases numbered 9, after V lost 3 bases and J lost 4 bases. CDR1 EGSNGY and CDR2 YDSYNSKV come from the germline V gene. The CDR3 extends over 14 amino acids. The CDR3 DNA is TGTGCCACCTGGGACCCTAGACTGTATTATAAGAAACTCTTT. This codes for CATWDPRLYYKKLF.

The chain recombines TRGV4 with TRGJ1 or TRGJ2. Germline trimming cut 0 bases from V and 15 bases from J; bases unmatched to any gene: 8. Germline-derived CDR1 and CDR2 are EGSTGY and YDSYTSSV. The CDR3 has 11 residues. The CDR3 spells CATWDGPETLF. The CDR3 bases are TGTGCCACCTGGGATGGGCCGGAGACACTCTTT.